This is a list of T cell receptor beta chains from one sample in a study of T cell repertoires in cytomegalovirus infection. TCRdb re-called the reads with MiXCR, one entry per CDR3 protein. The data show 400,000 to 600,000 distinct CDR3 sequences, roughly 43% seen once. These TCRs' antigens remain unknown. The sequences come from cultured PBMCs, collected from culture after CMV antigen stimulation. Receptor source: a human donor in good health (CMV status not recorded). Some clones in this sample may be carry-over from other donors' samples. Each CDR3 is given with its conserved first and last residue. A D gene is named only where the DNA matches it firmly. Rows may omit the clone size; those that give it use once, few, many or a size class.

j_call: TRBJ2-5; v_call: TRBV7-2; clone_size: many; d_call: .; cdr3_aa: CASSLLADQETQYF; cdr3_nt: TGTGCCAGCAGCCTACTCGCCGATCAAGAGACCCAGTACTTC
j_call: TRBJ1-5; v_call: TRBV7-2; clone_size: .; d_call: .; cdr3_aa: CASSFKAGNQPQHF; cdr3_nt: TGTGCCAGCAGCTTTAAGGCTGGGAATCAGCCCCAGCATTTT
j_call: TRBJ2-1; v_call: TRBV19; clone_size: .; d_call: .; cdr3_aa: CASRVLGNEQFF; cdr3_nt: TGTGCCAGCCGGGTACTAGGCAATGAGCAGTTCTTC
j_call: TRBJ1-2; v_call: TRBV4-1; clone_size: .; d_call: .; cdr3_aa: CASSQDSRPPGGYTF; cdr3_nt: TGCGCCAGCAGCCAAGATTCAAGACCGCCCGGGGGCTACACCTTC
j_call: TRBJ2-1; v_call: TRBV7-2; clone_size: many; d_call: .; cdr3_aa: CASSLATGGVNEQFF; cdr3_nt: TGTGCCAGCAGCTTAGCCACCGGAGGGGTGAATGAGCAGTTCTTC
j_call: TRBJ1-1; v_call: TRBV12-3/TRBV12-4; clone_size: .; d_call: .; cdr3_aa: CASRARDGPGTEAFF; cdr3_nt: TGTGCCAGCAGGGCCCGCGACGGCCCGGGGACTGAAGCTTTCTTT
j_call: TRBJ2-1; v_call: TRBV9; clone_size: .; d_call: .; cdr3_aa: CASSPPGSSYNEQFF; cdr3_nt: TGTGCCAGCAGCCCCCCGGGCAGCTCCTACAATGAGCAGTTCTTC
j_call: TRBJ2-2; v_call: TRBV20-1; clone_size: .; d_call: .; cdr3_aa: CSATQTSGGELFF; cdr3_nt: TGCAGTGCTACCCAGACCTCTGGCGGGGAGCTGTTTTTT
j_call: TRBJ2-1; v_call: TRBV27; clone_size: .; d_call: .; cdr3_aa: CASSLSSNNEQFF; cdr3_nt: TGTGCCAGCAGTTTATCGAGTAACAATGAGCAGTTCTTC
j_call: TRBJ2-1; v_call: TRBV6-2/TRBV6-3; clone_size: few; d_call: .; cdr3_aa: CASSLVDYNEQFF; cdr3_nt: TGTGCCAGCAGTTTGGTTGATTACAATGAGCAGTTCTTC
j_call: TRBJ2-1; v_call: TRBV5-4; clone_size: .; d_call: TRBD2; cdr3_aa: CASSLMSSGGGEQFF; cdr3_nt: TGTGCCAGCAGCTTGATGTCTAGCGGGGGGGGTGAGCAGTTCTTC
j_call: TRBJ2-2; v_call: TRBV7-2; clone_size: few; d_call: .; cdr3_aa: CASSRRGQVGGELFF; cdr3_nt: TGTGCCAGCAGCCGACGAGGGCAGGTTGGCGGGGAGCTGTTTTTT
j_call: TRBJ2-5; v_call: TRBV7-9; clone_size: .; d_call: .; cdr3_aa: CASSPPSAGGNQETQYF; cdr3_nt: TGTGCCAGCAGCCCCCCTAGCGCCGGGGGAAACCAAGAGACCCAGTACTTC
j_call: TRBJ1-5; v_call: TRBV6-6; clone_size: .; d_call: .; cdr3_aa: CASSYTNPTPQPQHF; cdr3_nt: TGTGCCAGCAGTTATACCAACCCAACCCCCCAGCCCCAGCATTTT
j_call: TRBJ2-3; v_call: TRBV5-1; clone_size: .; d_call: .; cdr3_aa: CASSASSDTQYF; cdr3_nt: TGCGCCAGCAGTGCGAGTTCAGATACGCAGTATTTT
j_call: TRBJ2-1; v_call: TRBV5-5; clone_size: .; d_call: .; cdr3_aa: CASSLLTSPYNEQFF; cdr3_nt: TGTGCCAGCAGCTTGTTAACTAGTCCCTACAATGAGCAGTTCTTC
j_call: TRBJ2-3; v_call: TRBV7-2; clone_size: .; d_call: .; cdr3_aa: CASSFRLSTDTQYF; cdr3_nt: TGTGCCAGCAGCTTCCGACTGAGCACAGATACGCAGTATTTT
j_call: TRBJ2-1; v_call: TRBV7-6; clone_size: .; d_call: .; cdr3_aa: CASSLGRQIPNEQFF; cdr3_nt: TGTGCCAGCAGCTTAGGTCGACAGATTCCCAATGAGCAGTTCTTC
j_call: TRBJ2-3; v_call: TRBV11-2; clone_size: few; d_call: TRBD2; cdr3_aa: CASSLGRGVSVDTQYF; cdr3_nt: TGTGCCAGCAGCTTAGGTCGGGGGGTGTCCGTAGATACGCAGTATTTT
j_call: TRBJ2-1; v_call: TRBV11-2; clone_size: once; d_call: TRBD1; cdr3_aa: CASSWGAGGDEQFF; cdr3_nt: TGTGCCAGCAGCTGGGGGGCAGGGGGCGATGAGCAGTTCTTC
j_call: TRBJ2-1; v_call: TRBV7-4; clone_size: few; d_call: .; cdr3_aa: CASSFQNYNEQFF; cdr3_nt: TGTGCCAGCAGCTTCCAGAACTACAATGAGCAGTTCTTC
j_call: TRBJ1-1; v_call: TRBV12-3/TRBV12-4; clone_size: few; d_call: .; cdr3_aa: CASSPEVGTEAFF; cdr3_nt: TGTGCCAGCAGCCCAGAGGTCGGCACTGAAGCTTTCTTT
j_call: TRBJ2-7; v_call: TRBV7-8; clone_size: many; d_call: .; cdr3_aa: CASSKPRDHYSYEQYF; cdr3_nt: TGTGCCAGCAGCAAACCGCGGGATCATTACTCCTACGAGCAGTACTTC
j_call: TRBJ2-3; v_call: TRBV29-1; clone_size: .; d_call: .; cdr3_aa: CSVDSGRLDTQYF; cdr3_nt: TGCAGCGTTGATTCCGGACGGTTAGATACGCAGTATTTT
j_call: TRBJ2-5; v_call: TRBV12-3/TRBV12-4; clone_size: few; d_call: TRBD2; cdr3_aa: CASSPGGGETQYF; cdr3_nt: TGTGCCAGCAGTCCCGGCGGGGGGGAGACCCAGTACTTC
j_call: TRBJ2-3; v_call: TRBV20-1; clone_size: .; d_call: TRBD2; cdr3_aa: CSAPGLAGPDTQYF; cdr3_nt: TGCAGTGCTCCGGGACTAGCGGGCCCAGATACGCAGTATTTT
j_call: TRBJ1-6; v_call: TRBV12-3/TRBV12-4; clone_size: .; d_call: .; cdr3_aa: CASRPTGKYNSPLHF; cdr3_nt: TGTGCCAGCAGGCCAACAGGGAAATATAATTCACCCCTCCACTTT
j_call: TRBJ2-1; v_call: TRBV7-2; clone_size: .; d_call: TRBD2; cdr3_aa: CASSLNSGGWGEQFF; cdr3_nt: TGTGCCAGCAGCTTGAACAGCGGGGGGTGGGGTGAGCAGTTCTTC
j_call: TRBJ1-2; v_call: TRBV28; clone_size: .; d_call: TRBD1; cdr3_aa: CASTLGTGGFGYTF; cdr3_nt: TGTGCCAGCACGTTGGGCACAGGGGGGTTTGGCTACACCTTC
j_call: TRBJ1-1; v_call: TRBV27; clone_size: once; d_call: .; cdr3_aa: CASKGLLGWENTEAFF; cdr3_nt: TGTGCCAGCAAGGGTCTATTGGGTTGGGAAAACACTGAAGCTTTCTTT
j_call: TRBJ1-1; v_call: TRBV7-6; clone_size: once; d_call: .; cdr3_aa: CASSLAGGGSEAFF; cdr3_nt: TGTGCCAGCAGCTTAGCGGGGGGGGGCAGTGAAGCTTTCTTT
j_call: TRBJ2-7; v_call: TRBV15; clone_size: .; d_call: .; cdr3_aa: CATSRVFGEQYF; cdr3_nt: TGTGCCACCAGCAGGGTTTTTGGCGAGCAGTACTTC
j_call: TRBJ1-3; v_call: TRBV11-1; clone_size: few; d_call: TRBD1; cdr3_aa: CASSTRDRARNTIYF; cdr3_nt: TGTGCCAGCAGCACCCGGGACAGGGCGCGAAACACCATATATTTT
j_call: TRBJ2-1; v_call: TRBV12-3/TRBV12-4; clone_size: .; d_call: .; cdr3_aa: CASSWRGLPLTHEQFF; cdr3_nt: TGTGCCAGCAGTTGGCGGGGACTTCCCCTTACGCATGAGCAGTTCTTC
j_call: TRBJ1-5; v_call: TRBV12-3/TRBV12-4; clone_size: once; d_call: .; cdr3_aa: CASSLGQQYQPQHF; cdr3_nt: TGTGCCAGCAGTTTAGGACAGCAGTATCAGCCCCAGCATTTT
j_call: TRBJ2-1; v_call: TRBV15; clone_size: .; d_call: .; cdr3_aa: CATSPGWGAQNEQFF; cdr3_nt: TGTGCCACCAGCCCGGGGTGGGGGGCGCAGAATGAGCAGTTCTTC
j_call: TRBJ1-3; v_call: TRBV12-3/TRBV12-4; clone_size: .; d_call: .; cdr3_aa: CASSLELPGNTIYF; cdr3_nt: TGTGCCAGCAGTTTAGAGCTTCCTGGAAACACCATATATTTT
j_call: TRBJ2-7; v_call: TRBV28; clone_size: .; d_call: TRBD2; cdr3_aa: CASSFSGTSGEYSLYEQYF; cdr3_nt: TGTGCCAGCAGTTTTTCCGGGACTAGCGGGGAGTACTCCCTCTACGAGCAGTACTTC
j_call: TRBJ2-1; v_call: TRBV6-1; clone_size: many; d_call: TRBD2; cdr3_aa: CASSQTSGGYNEQFF; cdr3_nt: TGTGCCAGCAGTCAGACTAGCGGGGGCTACAATGAGCAGTTCTTC
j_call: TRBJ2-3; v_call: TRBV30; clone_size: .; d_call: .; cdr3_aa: CAWSSPAGSSTDTQYF; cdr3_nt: TGTGCCTGGAGTTCGCCGGCAGGGTCTAGCACAGATACGCAGTATTTT
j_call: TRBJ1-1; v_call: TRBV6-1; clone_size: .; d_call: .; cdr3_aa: CASSPGPRNTEAFF; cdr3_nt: TGTGCCAGCAGTCCCGGACCCAGGAACACTGAAGCTTTCTTT
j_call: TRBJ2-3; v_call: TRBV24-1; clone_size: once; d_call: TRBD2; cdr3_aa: CATSDGIAGVTDTQYF; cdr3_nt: TGTGCCACCAGTGATGGTATAGCGGGGGTCACAGATACGCAGTATTTT
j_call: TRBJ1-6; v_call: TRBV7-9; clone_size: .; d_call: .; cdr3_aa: CASSSHREVNSPLHF; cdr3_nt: TGTGCCAGCAGCTCGCATAGGGAGGTTAATTCACCCCTCCACTTT
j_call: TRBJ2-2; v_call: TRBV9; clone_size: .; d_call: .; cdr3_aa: CASSERVNTGELFF; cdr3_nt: TGTGCCAGCAGCGAGAGGGTGAACACCGGGGAGCTGTTTTTT
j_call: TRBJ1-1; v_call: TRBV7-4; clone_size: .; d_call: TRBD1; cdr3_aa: CASSSGTGNEAFF; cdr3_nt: TGTGCCAGCAGCTCCGGGACAGGTAACGAAGCTTTCTTT
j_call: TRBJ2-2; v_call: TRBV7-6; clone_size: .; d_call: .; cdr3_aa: CASSLRPGVASTGELFF; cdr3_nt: TGTGCCAGCAGCTTAAGGCCAGGGGTAGCGAGCACCGGGGAGCTGTTTTTT
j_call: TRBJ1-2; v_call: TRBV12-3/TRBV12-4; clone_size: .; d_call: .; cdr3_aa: CASSLGVGTTQNYGYTF; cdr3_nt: TGTGCCAGCAGTTTAGGAGTCGGGACCACTCAAAACTATGGCTACACCTTC
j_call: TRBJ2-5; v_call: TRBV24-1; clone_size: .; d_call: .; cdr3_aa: CATSASTGRQETQYF; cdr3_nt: TGTGCCACCAGTGCCTCAACCGGGAGACAAGAGACCCAGTACTTC
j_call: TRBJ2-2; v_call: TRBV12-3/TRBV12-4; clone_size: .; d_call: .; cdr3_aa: CASSFGWPRELFF; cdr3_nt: TGTGCCAGCAGTTTTGGTTGGCCCCGGGAGCTGTTTTTT
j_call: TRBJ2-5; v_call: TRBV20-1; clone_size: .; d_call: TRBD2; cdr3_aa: CSARTSGGQETQYF; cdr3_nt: TGCAGTGCTAGGACTAGCGGGGGACAAGAGACCCAGTACTTC
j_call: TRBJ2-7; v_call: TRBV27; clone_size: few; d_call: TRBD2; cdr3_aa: CASSLSLAGGYEQYF; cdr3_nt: TGTGCCAGCAGTTTATCTTTAGCGGGAGGCTACGAGCAGTACTTC
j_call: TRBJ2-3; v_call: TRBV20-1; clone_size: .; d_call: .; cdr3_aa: CSARVPATSTDTQYF; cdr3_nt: TGCAGTGCTAGAGTACCCGCCACCAGCACAGATACGCAGTATTTT